This TCR beta chain appears in the sequencing data of a study of CD8 T cells in ankylosing spondylitis (dated by TCRdb to about 2017). The study in broad terms: T cell receptor beta repertoires were profiled in healthy donors and ankylosing spondylitis patients so that disease-linked TCR variants could be found. In total, the full study cohort was made up of 110 or so healthy donors and approximately 24 ankylosing spondylitis patients. Peripheral blood was sampled, and synovial fluid was also collected from ankylosing spondylitis patients.

Data came from an Illumina HiSeq 2500. TCR beta libraries were prepared by quantitative 5'-RACE with molecular barcodes. Processing in the source paper ran as follows. A new computational method based on a probabilistic model of VDJ rearrangement was used to identify disease-linked TCR variants. The raw public data were reprocessed by TCRdb itself: fastp quality trimming at Q25, MiXCR clonotype calling, in-frame beta chains only. Rows with a matching CDR3 protein are joined into one entry that keeps the most common DNA and genes. TCRdb's processing, not the study's, gives the V and J calls here. The sample yields approximately 300,000 distinct CDR3 sequences; around 20% were counted once. The ten largest account for 7.5% to 9% of the sample. The germline V gene (reference sequence) gives CDR1 as SSHAT and CDR2 as FNYEAQ. The CDR3, cysteine through phenylalanine, is 16 amino acids long. Only the CDR3 DNA is retained, 48 bases long and in frame from the first base.

This clonotype was counted ten times or more. This clone's antigen is unknown. One end of the junction varies from germline; a read error may be responsible. What the study reported, not specific to this receptor: Some of the motif variants had been reported before in the synovial fluid and blood of reactive arthritis patients, a finding that suggests common disease-initiation mechanisms. The disease-linked clones were reported to be significantly enriched in matched synovial fluid samples from ankylosing spondylitis patients. In peripheral blood, the disease-linked clones were found at relatively low frequencies and had a CD8+ phenotype. Blood from ankylosing spondylitis patients appeared to be characterized by a TCR beta motif composed of 7 to 9 highly homologous amino acid variants.

This chain joins TRBV7-7 to TRBJ2-2, and perhaps TRBD2 as D gene, on 6 matching bases. Sequencing was done on a sample of blood, either unsorted or a sorted T cell fraction (not recorded which). The receptor's source is a male donor with ankylosing spondylitis or in good health (not recorded which). The sequence in DNA is TGTGCTAGCAGCTTACCCGGGGGATCGAACACCGGGGAGCTGTTTTTT. Its amino acids are CASSLPGGSNTGELFF.